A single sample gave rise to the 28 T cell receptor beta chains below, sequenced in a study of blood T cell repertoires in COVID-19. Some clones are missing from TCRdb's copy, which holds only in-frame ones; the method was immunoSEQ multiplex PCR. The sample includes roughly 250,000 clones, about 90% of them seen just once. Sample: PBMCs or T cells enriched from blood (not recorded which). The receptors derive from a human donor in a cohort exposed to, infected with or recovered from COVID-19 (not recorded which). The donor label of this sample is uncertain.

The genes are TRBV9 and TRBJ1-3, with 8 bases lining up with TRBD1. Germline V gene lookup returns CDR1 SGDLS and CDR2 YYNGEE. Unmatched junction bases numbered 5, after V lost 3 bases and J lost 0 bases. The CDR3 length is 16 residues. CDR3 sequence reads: CASSGWTGRSGNTIYF. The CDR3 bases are TGTGCCAGCAGCGGATGGACAGGGCGCTCTGGAAACACCATATATTTT.

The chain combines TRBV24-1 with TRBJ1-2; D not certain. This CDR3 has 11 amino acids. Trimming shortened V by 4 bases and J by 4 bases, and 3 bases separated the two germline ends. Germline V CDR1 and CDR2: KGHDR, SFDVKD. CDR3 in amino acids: CATSDSYGYTF. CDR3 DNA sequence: TGTGCCACCAGTGACTCCTATGGCTACACCTTC.

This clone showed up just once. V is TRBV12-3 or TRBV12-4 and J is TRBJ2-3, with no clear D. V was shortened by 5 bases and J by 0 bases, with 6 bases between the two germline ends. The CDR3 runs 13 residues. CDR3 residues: CASSRLSTDTQYF. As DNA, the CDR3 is TGTGCCAGCAGTAGACTGAGCACAGATACGCAGTATTTT.

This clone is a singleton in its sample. CDR3 nucleotide sequence: TGTGCCAGCAGCTTACGGGGGTACACTGAAGCTTTCTTT. It encodes CASSLRGYTEAFF. The chain is built from TRBV7-8 and TRBJ1-1; tentatively, D is TRBD1 (5 bases). This CDR3 has 13 residues. The germline V gene encodes CDR1 SGHVS and CDR2 FQNEAQ. The V end lost 2 bases, the J end lost 3 bases, and 7 bases lay between the germline ends.

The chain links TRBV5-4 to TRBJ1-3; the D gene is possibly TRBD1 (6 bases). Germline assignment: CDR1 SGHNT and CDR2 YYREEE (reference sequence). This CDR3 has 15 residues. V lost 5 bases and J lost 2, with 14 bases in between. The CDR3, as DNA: TGTGCCAGCAGTTTCAGAGGGGGTCCTGGAAACACCATATATTTT. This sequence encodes CASSFRGGPGNTIYF.

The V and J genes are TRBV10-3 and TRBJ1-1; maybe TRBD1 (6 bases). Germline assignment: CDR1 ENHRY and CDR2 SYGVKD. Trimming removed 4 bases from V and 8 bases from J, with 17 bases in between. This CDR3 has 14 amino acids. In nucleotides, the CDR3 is TGTGCCATCAGTGTTTCCGGACAGCCGTCGGAAGCTTTCTTT. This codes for CAISVSGQPSEAFF.

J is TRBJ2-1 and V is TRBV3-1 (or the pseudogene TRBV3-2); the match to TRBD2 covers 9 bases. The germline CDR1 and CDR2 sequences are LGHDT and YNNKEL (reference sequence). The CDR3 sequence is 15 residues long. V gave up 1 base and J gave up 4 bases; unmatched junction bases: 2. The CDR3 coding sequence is TGTGCCAGCAGCCAAGTGCGGGGGGGATACAATGAGCAGTTCTTC. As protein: CASSQVRGGYNEQFF.

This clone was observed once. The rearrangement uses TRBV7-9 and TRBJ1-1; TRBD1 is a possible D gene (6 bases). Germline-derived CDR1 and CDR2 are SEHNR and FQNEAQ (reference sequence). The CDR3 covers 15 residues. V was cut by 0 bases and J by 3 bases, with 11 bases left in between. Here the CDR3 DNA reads TGTGCCAGCAGCTTAGCGCTGAACAGGGACACTGAAGCTTTCTTT. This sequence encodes CASSLALNRDTEAFF.

This CDR3 reads CASSAGGATRQGNTIYF. As DNA, the CDR3 is TGTGCCAGCAGCGCCGGGGGGGCTACCCGCCAAGGAAACACCATATATTTT. The chain carries TRBV9 and TRBJ1-3; TRBD1 is a possible D gene (6 bases). Germline CDR1 is SGDLS and CDR2 is YYNGEE. The CDR3 covers 17 residues. The V end was cut by 3 bases, the J end by 4 bases, with 20 bases between.

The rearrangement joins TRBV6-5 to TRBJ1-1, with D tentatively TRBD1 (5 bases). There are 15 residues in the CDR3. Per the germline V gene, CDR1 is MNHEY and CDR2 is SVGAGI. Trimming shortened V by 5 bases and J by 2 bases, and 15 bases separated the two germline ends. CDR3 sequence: CASSPRRGGNTEAFF. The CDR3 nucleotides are TGTGCCAGCAGTCCTCGGAGGGGAGGAAACACTGAAGCTTTCTTT.

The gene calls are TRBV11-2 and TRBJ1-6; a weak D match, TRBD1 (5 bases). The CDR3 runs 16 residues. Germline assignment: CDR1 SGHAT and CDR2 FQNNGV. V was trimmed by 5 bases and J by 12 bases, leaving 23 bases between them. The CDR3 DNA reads TGTGCCAGCAGCCATTACGGCGGGACTTTGGGGGGACCCCTCCACTTT. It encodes CASSHYGGTLGGPLHF.

CDR3 bases: TGTGCCAGCAGCTATGGACAGGGGGTTATCTACGAGCAGTACTTC. Its translation is CASSYGQGVIYEQYF. The rearrangement uses TRBV5-8 and TRBJ2-7; 10 nucleotides agree with TRBD1. The CDR3 extends over 15 amino acids. Unmatched junction bases numbered 6, after V lost 3 bases and J lost 3 bases. Looked up from germline, CDR1 is SGHTS and CDR2 is YDEGEE.

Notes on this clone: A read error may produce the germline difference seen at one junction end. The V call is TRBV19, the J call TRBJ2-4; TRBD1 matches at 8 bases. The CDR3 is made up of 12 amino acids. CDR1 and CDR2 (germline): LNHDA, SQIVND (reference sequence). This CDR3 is CASGQPGTGWDF. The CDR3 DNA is TGTGCCAGTGGCCAACCCGGGACAGGCTGGGACTTC. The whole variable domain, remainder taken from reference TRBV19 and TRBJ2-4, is DGGITQSPKYLFRKEGQNVTLSCEQNLNHDAMYWYRQDPGQGLRLIYYSQIVNDFQKGDIAEGYSVSREKKESFPLTVTSAQKNPTAFYLCASGQPGTGWDFGAGTRLSVL.

The CDR3 DNA sequence: TGCGCCAGCAGCTTGGCACTAGCGGCAAACATTCAGTACTTC. It codes for CASSLALAANIQYF. The rearrangement uses TRBV5-1 and TRBJ2-4; 8 nucleotides match TRBD2. Germline CDR1 reads SGHRS; CDR2 reads YFSETQ. The CDR3 has 14 residues. Germline trimming cut 0 bases from V and 6 bases from J; bases unmatched to any gene: 2.

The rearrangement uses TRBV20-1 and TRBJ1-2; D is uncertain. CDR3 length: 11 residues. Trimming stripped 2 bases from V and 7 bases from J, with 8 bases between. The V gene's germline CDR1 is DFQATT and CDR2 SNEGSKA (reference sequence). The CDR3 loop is CSARFSGGYTF. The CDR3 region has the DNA TGCAGTGCTAGATTCTCGGGTGGCTACACCTTC.

The CDR3 sequence is CASRPWGVGFNEQFF. Written as DNA, the CDR3 is TGTGCCAGCAGGCCGTGGGGCGTGGGATTCAATGAGCAGTTCTTC. V is TRBV5-6 and J is TRBJ2-1; D may be TRBD1 (5 bases). This CDR3 comprises 15 residues. The V end was cut by 5 bases, the J end by 6 bases, with 18 bases between. Germline-derived CDR1 and CDR2 are SGHDT and YYEEEE.

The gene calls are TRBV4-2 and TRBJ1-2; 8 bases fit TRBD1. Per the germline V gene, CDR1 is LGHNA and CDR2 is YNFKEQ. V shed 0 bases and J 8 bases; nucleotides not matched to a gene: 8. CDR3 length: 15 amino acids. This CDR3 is CASSQDRQGARGYTF. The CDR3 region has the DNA TGTGCCAGCAGCCAAGATAGGCAGGGGGCACGGGGCTACACCTTC.

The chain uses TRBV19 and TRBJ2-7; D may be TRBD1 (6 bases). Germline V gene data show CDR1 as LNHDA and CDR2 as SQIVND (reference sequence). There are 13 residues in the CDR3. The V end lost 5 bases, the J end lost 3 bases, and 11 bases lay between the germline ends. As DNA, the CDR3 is TGTGCCAGTAGTCTCAGGGGAATCTACGAGCAGTACTTC. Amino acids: CASSLRGIYEQYF.

CDR3 nucleotide sequence: TGTGCCAGCAGCCAAAACCGGGGGGCGGGACAGGGAACCAACTTAGCCAAAAACATTCAGTACTTC. Translation gives CASSQNRGAGQGTNLAKNIQYF. The chain recombines TRBV3-1 (or the pseudogene TRBV3-2) with TRBJ2-4, with 9 positions matching TRBD1. The CDR3 loop spans 22 amino acids. Germline assignment: CDR1 LGHDT and CDR2 YNNKEL (reference sequence). V lost 2 bases to trimming and J lost 0 bases; unmatched junction nucleotides: 20.

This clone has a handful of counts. The CDR3 DNA reads as TGTGCCAGCAGTGGAACGGGGGGCCGGTATGGCTACACCTTC. Protein: CASSGTGGRYGYTF. This sequence joins TRBV2 and TRBJ1-2, with D tentatively TRBD1 (6 bases). Trimming took off 4 bases at V and 5 bases at J, with 14 bases between the two ends. The CDR3 sequence is 14 residues long. Germline assignment: CDR1 SNHLY and CDR2 FYNNEI.

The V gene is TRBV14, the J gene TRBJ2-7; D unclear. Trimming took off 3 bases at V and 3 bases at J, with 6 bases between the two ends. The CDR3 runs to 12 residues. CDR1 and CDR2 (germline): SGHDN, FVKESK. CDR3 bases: TGTGCCAGCAGCCACGTCTACTACGAGCAGTACTTC. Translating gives CASSHVYYEQYF.

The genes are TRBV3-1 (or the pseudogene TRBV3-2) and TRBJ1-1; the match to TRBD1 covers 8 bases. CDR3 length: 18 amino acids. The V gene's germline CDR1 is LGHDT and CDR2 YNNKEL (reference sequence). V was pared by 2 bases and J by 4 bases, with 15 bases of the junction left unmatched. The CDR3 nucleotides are TGTGCCAGCAGCCAACCCGTGCAGACAGGGGATATGGGCACTGAAGCTTTCTTT. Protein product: CASSQPVQTGDMGTEAFF.

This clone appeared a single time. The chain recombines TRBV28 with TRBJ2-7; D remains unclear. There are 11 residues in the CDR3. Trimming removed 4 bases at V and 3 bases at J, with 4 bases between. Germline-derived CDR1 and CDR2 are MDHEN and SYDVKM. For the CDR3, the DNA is TGTGCCAGCAGTTGGAGCTACGAGCAGTACTTC. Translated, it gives CASSWSYEQYF.

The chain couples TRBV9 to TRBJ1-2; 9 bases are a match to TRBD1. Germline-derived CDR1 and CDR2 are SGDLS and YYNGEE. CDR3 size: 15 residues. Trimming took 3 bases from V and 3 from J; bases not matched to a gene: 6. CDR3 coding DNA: TGTGCCAGCAGCGCACAGGGGGCGTCACACTATGGCTACACCTTC. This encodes CASSAQGASHYGYTF.

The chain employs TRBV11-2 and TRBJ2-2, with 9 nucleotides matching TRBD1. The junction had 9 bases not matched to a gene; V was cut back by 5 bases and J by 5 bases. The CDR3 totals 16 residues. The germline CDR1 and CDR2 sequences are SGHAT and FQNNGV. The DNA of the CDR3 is TGTGCCAGCAGCCAACTACAGGGGGCATCGACCGGGGAGCTGTTTTTT. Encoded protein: CASSQLQGASTGELFF.

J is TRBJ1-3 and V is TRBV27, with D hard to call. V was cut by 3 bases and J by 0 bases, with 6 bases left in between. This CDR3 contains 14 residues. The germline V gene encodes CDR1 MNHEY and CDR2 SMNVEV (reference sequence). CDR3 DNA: TGTGCCAGCAGTTTCGGAGGCTCTGGAAACACCATATATTTT. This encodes CASSFGGSGNTIYF.

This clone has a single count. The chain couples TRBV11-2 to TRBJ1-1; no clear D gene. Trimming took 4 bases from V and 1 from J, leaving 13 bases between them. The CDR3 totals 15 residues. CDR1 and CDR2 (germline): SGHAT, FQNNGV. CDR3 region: CASSSRTGTNTEAFF. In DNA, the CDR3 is TGTGCCAGCAGCTCCCGGACGGGAACGAACACTGAAGCTTTCTTT.

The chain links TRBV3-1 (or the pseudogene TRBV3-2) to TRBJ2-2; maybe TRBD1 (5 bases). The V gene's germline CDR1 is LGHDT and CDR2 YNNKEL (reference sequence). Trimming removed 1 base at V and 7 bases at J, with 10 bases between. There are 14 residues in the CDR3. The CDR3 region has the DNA TGTGCCAGCAGCCAAGCAAAGGACATCGGGGAGCTGTTTTTT. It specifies CASSQAKDIGELFF.